This TCR beta chain was recorded in a study of T-cell memory formation after mild COVID-19. Study as a whole: TCR clusters showed largely donor specificity. Points from the study as a whole: Researchers found some responding clones in pre-infection memory, a sign that cross-reactive memory joined. Contracting CD4+ clones sat mainly in CM and EM; CD8+ in EMRA. From day 15 to 85, contracting clones were balanced between CD4 and CD8, whereas later expanders leaned toward CD4+.

V was clipped by 1 base and J by 2 bases; unmatched bases: 5. The length of the CDR3 is 15 residues. Germline CDR1 and CDR2: LNHDA and SQIVND (reference sequence). TCRdb ran MiXCR on the 5' RACE reads and lists one entry per CDR3 protein. This table holds roughly 510,000 distinct CDR3 sequences, roughly a sixth found once. Regarding this clonotype: The target antigen is unknown.

The genes are TRBV19 and TRBJ2-7; TRBD1 matches 7 bases. The receptor was isolated from an adult woman who had mild COVID-19 (a few samples of this study predate the infection). Cell type and time point are not known. The sequenced sample was PBMCs or a T cell subset sorted from them (not recorded which). CDR3 nucleotide sequence: TGTGCCAGTAGTATAGGGCCGACAGGGACCTACGAGCAGTACTTC. Protein: CASSIGPTGTYEQYF.